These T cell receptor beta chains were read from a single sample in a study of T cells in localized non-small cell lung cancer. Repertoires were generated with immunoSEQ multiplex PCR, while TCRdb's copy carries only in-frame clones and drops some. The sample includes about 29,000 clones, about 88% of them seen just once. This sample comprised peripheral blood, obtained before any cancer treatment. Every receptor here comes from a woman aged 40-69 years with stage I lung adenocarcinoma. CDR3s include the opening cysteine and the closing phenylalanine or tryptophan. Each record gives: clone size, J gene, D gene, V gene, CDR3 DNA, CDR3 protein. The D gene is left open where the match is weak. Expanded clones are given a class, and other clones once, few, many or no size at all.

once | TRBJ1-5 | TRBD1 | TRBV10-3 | TGTGCCACCTCTACCGGGACAGGGGGTCAACAGCCCCAGCATTTT | CATSTGTGGQQPQHF
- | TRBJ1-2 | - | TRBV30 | TGTGCCTGCCACTTCGGGCCTCTCTATGGCTACACCTTC | CACHFGPLYGYTF
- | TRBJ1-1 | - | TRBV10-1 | TGCGCCAGCAGTGAAGGCAGGGGCACTGAAGCTTTCTTT | CASSEGRGTEAFF
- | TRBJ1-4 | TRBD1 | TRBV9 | TGTGCCAGCAGCGTCCATCAGGGGGCTCGTAATGAAAAACTGTTTTTT | CASSVHQGARNEKLFF
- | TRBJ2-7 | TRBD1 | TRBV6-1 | TGTGCCAGCAGCCTGACAGGGAGCTACGAGCAGTACTTC | CASSLTGSYEQYF
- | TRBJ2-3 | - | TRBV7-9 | TGTGCCAGCCAGCATGGGGGGAGCACAGATACGCAGTATTTT | CASQHGGSTDTQYF
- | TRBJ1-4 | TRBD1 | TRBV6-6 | TGTGCCAGCAGTTACGACAGGGCAAATGAAAAACTGTTTTTT | CASSYDRANEKLFF
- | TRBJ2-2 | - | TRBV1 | TGCACCAGCAGCCAACCGAATCCAGCGGGAGATTTTTGCTTGGCCGGGGAGCTGTTTTTT | CTSSQPNPAGDFCLAGELFF
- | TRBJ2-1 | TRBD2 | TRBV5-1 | TGCGCCAGCAGCTTGGACGGGGGGGCCACATACAATGAGCAGTTCTTC | CASSLDGGATYNEQFF
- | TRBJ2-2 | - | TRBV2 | TGTGCCAGCAAGGCGGGCAGGAGCACCGGGGAGCTGTTTTTT | CASKAGRSTGELFF
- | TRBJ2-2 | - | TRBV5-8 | TGTGCCAGCAGCTTCGAAAACACCGGGGAGCTGTTTTTT | CASSFENTGELFF
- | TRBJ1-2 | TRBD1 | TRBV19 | TGTGCCAGTAGTCTTCTGGACAGGGGGCCGGAGGGCTACACCTTC | CASSLLDRGPEGYTF